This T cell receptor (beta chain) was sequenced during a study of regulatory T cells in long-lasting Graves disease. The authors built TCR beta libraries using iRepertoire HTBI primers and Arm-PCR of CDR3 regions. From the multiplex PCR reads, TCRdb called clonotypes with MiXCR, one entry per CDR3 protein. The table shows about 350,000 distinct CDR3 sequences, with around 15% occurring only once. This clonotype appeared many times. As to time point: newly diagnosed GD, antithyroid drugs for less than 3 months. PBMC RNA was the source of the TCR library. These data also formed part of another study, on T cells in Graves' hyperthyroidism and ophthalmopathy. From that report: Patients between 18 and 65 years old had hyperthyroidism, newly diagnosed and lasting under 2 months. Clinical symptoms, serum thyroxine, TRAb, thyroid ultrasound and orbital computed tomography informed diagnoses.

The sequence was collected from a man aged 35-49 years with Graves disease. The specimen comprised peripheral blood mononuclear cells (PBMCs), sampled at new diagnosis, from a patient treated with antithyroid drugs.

CDR3 amino acids: CSAHGPRTSGGLPTDTQYF. The CDR3 coding sequence is TGCAGTGCCCACGGGCCACGGACTAGCGGGGGCCTCCCCACAGATACGCAGTATTTT. This chain connects TRBV20-1 to TRBJ2-3; 13 bases align to TRBD2. This CDR3 contains 19 residues. Germline CDR1 and CDR2: DFQATT and SNEGSKA (reference sequence). The V gene end was trimmed by 6 bases and the J gene end by 2 bases; junction bases not matched to a gene: 17.